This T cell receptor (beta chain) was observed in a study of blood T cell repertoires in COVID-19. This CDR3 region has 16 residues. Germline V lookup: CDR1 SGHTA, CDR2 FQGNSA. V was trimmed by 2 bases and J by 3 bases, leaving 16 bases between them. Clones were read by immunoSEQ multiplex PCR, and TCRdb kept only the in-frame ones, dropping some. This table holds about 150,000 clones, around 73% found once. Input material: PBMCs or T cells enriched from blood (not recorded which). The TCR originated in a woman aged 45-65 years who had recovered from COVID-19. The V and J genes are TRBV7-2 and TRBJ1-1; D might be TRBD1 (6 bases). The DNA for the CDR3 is TGTGCCAGCAGCTTAAGACCAGGGGTTATGGACACTGAAGCTTTCTTT. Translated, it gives CASSLRPGVMDTEAFF.